The source of this T cell receptor beta chain is a study of blood T cell repertoires in COVID-19. Study-wide context: Spain, Italy and the United States supplied samples that represented acute and convalescent COVID-19. Sources were T cells, B-cell-depleted T cells, or PBMCs; the material itself was cDNA or gDNA.

Study processing details: Reference gene primer amplification in the assay estimated nucleated cell counts. Clones were read by immunoSEQ multiplex PCR, and TCRdb kept only the in-frame ones, dropping some. Clone size and V and J calls were adopted from that table, with D and trimming inferred from the DNA. The sample lists 90,000 to 110,000 clones, over 60% occurring once. Sample: peripheral blood. This receptor was taken from a human donor in a cohort sampled during active or convalescent COVID-19.

CDR3 region: CASRSKNTGELFF. The CDR3 DNA sequence: TGTGCCAGTAGGAGCAAAAACACCGGGGAGCTGTTTTTT. This chain connects TRBV19 to TRBJ2-2; unclear D gene. Germline values: CDR1 LNHDA, CDR2 SQIVND (reference sequence). Trimming took 6 bases from V and 2 from J, leaving 7 bases between them. The CDR3 has 13 residues.